The 21 T cell receptor beta chains presented below share a single source sample, sequenced in a study of vaccination effects on CD4 cells after COVID-19. Scientists isolated CD4+ T cells after an approximately 10-day culture period ended. Participants were vaccinated with two doses of either the BNT162b2 or mRNA-1273 vaccine. Sequencing was performed with immunoSEQ multiplex PCR; in TCRdb, only in-frame clones are kept and a portion is missing. The sample records 57,000 or so clones, approximately 81% being singletons. Which antigens these TCRs recognize remains unknown. Sequenced material: CD4+ T cells from PBMCs cultured without peptide, taken after COVID-19 vaccination. These receptors came from a human donor who received a COVID-19 vaccine.

This chain connects TRBV14 to TRBJ2-5; D is uncertain. The CDR3 runs 13 residues. Germline V gene data show CDR1 as SGHDN and CDR2 as FVKESK. Trimming stripped 5 bases from V and 3 bases from J, with 10 bases between. The CDR3 spells CASSNWSEETQYF. The CDR3 DNA follows: TGTGCCAGCAGCAACTGGTCCGAAGAGACCCAGTACTTC.

The gene calls are TRBV28 and TRBJ2-7; 8 nucleotides align to TRBD2. This CDR3 is built from 14 residues. CDR1 MDHEN and CDR2 SYDVKM come from the germline V gene. Unmatched junction bases numbered 3, after V lost 2 bases and J lost 3 bases. The CDR3 here is CASSLGGRIYEQYF. DNA for the CDR3: TGTGCCAGCAGTTTAGGCGGGAGGATCTACGAGCAGTACTTC.

The chain employs TRBV7-9 and TRBJ1-1; weak D call: TRBD1 (6 bases). V lost 3 bases, J lost 0 bases, and 8 bases lay in between. Looked up from germline, CDR1 is SEHNR and CDR2 is FQNEAQ (reference sequence). The CDR3 runs to 14 residues. The CDR3 is CASSFGQMNTEAFF. CDR3 DNA sequence: TGTGCCAGCAGCTTCGGACAGATGAACACTGAAGCTTTCTTT.

V usage is TRBV19 and J usage is TRBJ1-6, with D possibly TRBD1 on 6 matching bases. Trimming left V 5 bases short and J 7 bases short, with 18 bases between. This CDR3 has 16 residues. Germline V gives CDR1 LNHDA, CDR2 SQIVND (reference sequence). For the CDR3, the DNA is TGTGCCAGTAGTGTGCGGACAGACCTAAGAAATTCACCCCTCCACTTT. Encoded protein: CASSVRTDLRNSPLHF.

This clone was observed a handful of times. The chain joins TRBV7-8 to TRBJ1-2; weak D call: TRBD1 (6 bases). The CDR3 sequence is 14 residues long. CDR1 and CDR2 from the germline V gene are SGHVS and FQNEAQ. V was clipped by 1 base and J by 4 bases, with 10 bases between them. In DNA form, the CDR3 reads TGTGCCAGCAGCTTAGAACTGGGGGCCTATGGCTACACCTTC. This sequence encodes CASSLELGAYGYTF. Based on the CDR3 plus reference TRBV7-8 and TRBJ1-2, the full variable domain is GAGVSQSPRYKVAKRGQDVALRCDPISGHVSLFWYQQALGQGPEFLTYFQNEAQLDKSGLPSDRFFAERPEGSVSTLKIQRTQQEDSAVYLCASSLELGAYGYTFGSGTRLTVV.

The chain has TRBV2 and TRBJ1-6, with D unclear. V was cut by 8 bases and J by 1 base, with 6 bases left in between. This CDR3 has 13 amino acids. The germline V gene encodes CDR1 SNHLY and CDR2 FYNNEI. The CDR3 is CASGESYNSPLHF. For the CDR3, the DNA is TGTGCCAGCGGAGAGTCCTATAATTCACCCCTCCACTTT.

The chain combines TRBV19 with TRBJ2-3, with 14 bases that match TRBD2. In germline, CDR1 is LNHDA, CDR2 SQIVND (reference sequence). V was clipped by 7 bases and J by 7 bases; unmatched bases: 7. CDR3 size: 15 residues. The CDR3 loop reads CASKLTSGGANTQYF. CDR3 nucleotide sequence: TGTGCCAGTAAGCTGACTAGCGGGGGGGCAAATACGCAGTATTTT.

The chain is built from TRBV5-6 and TRBJ2-2; possibly TRBD2 for D (5 bases). Germline V CDR1 and CDR2: SGHDT, YYEEEE. V lost 4 bases and J lost 0, with 10 bases in between. There are 15 residues in the CDR3. CDR3 sequence (DNA): TGTGCCAGCAGCCGACTACTCGCGAACACCGGGGAGCTGTTTTTT. It yields the protein CASSRLLANTGELFF. The whole variable domain, remainder taken from reference TRBV5-6 and TRBJ2-2, is DAGVTQSPTHLIKTRGQQVTLRCSPKSGHDTVSWYQQALGQGPQFIFQYYEEEERQRGNFPDRFSGHQFPNYSSELNVNALLLGDSALYLCASSRLLANTGELFFGEGSRLTVL.

This chain joins TRBV5-5 and TRBJ1-1, with D perhaps TRBD1 (6 bases). The CDR3 runs 15 residues. V lost 1 base to trimming and J lost 1 base, with 11 bases between them. Germline-derived CDR1 and CDR2 are SGHKS and YYEKEE (reference sequence). The CDR3: CASSLTGQPNTEAFF. Here the CDR3 DNA reads TGTGCCAGCAGCTTGACAGGGCAACCGAACACTGAAGCTTTCTTT. The full variable domain, with the rest looked up from reference TRBV5-5 and TRBJ1-1, is DAGVTQSPTHLIKTRGQQVTLRCSPISGHKSVSWYQQVLGQGPQFIFQYYEKEERGRGNFPDRFSARQFPNYSSELNVNALLLGDSALYLCASSLTGQPNTEAFFGQGTRLTVV.

The rearrangement uses TRBV19 and TRBJ2-4, with D possibly matching TRBD1 (5 bases). The CDR3 totals 16 residues. Germline lookup yields CDR1 LNHDA and CDR2 SQIVND (reference sequence). Trimming removed 3 bases at V and 0 bases at J, with 12 bases between. CDR3 nucleotides: TGTGCCAGTAGTATCCAGGGCTCTCTAGCCAAAAACATTCAGTACTTC. Its translation: CASSIQGSLAKNIQYF.

This clone came up a few times. The chain employs TRBV9 and TRBJ1-2; D is perhaps TRBD1 (6 bases). The CDR3 loop spans 15 amino acids. Trimming left V 0 bases short and J 7 bases short, with 16 bases between. Germline V CDR1 and CDR2: SGDLS, YYNGEE. CDR3 nucleotides: TGTGCCAGCAGCGTAGGATTGGGGGGGCTGAGTGGCTACACCTTC. This encodes CASSVGLGGLSGYTF.

This clone was seen just once. Within the sample, other DNA sequences also encode this same CDR3. The V and J genes are TRBV12-3 or TRBV12-4 and TRBJ2-5; D gene unclear. V was trimmed by 1 base and J by 4 bases, leaving 4 bases between them. This CDR3 has 12 residues. The CDR3: CASSLGAETQYF. CDR3 nucleotide sequence: TGTGCCAGCAGTTTAGGTGCAGAGACCCAGTACTTC.

This clone was found a few times. The chain combines TRBV5-1 with TRBJ2-3; no reliable D call. Trimming removed 0 bases from V and 6 bases from J, with 8 bases in between. This CDR3 is built from 13 residues. Germline assignment: CDR1 SGHRS and CDR2 YFSETQ. CDR3 amino acids: CASSLDGSDTQYF. The CDR3 DNA reads TGCGCCAGCAGCTTGGACGGTTCCGATACGCAGTATTTT.

V usage is TRBV12-3 or TRBV12-4 and J usage is TRBJ1-1; TRBD1 agrees at 8 bases. The CDR3 sequence is 13 residues long. The V segment lost 6 bases and the J segment 0 bases; nucleotides outside the gene matches: 0. The CDR3, as DNA: TGTGCCAGCAGGGACAGGGTGAACACTGAAGCTTTCTTT. This sequence encodes CASRDRVNTEAFF.

The chain couples TRBV19 to TRBJ1-5; D is uncertain. Trimming cost V 6 bases and J 0 bases, with 6 bases left between them. This CDR3 is built from 13 residues. Germline V gene lookup returns CDR1 LNHDA and CDR2 SQIVND (reference sequence). CDR3 residues: CASRSYSNQPQHF. CDR3 bases: TGTGCCAGTAGGTCGTATAGCAATCAGCCCCAGCATTTT.

This clone was seen a single time. V usage is TRBV20-1 and J usage is TRBJ1-4; D unresolved. The germline V and J ends were trimmed by 2 bases and 6 bases, with 4 bases remaining between them. Germline V CDR1 and CDR2: DFQATT, SNEGSKA (reference sequence). This CDR3 region has 11 residues. CDR3 sequence: CSARNDEKLFF. In DNA, the CDR3 is TGCAGTGCTAGAAACGATGAAAAACTGTTTTTT.

The gene calls are TRBV2 and TRBJ2-7, with TRBD1 matching over 11 bases. CDR3 size: 16 residues. CDR1 and CDR2 (germline): SNHLY, FYNNEI. The V segment lost 0 bases and the J segment 4 bases; nucleotides outside the gene matches: 5. The CDR3 region has the DNA TGTGCCAGCAGTGAAGCGAGGGGGACAGGGGGATACGAGCAGTACTTC. Its translation is CASSEARGTGGYEQYF.

The J gene is TRBJ1-1, the V gene TRBV5-6; D is perhaps TRBD1 (5 bases). The CDR3 is made up of 14 amino acids. Germline CDR1 SGHDT, CDR2 YYEEEE. V lost 4 bases and J 1 base, leaving 11 bases between the germline ends. The CDR3 spells CASSEDGGNTEAFF. The CDR3 DNA sequence: TGTGCCAGCAGCGAGGACGGGGGGAACACTGAAGCTTTCTTT.

The chain links TRBV14 to TRBJ2-1; 9 bases align to TRBD1. Germline values: CDR1 SGHDN, CDR2 FVKESK. J lost 8 bases, V lost 4 bases, and 18 bases had no gene match. The CDR3 contains 18 residues. The CDR3 DNA reads as TGTGCCAGCAGCCCTCGTCCCGGGACAGGGATTGGTGTTTATGAGCAGTTCTTC. This sequence encodes CASSPRPGTGIGVYEQFF.

The rearrangement uses TRBV7-9 and TRBJ1-2, with TRBD1 matching over 7 bases. In germline, CDR1 is SEHNR, CDR2 FQNEAQ (reference sequence). Trimming took 2 bases from V and 8 from J; bases not matched to a gene: 11. The CDR3 is 15 residues long. The chain's CDR3 is CASSLLRQTGKGYTF. CDR3 DNA sequence: TGTGCCAGCAGCTTACTCCGGCAGACAGGGAAGGGCTACACCTTC.

The V and J genes are TRBV7-2 and TRBJ1-2, with a tentative D call TRBD1 (6 bases). Germline V gives CDR1 SGHTA, CDR2 FQGNSA. This CDR3 is built from 15 residues. V lost 1 base and J 4 bases, leaving 13 bases between the germline ends. CDR3 nucleotide sequence: TGTGCCAGCAGCTTAGTGGGGGGCGCTAGCTATGGCTACACCTTC. Translating it yields CASSLVGGASYGYTF.